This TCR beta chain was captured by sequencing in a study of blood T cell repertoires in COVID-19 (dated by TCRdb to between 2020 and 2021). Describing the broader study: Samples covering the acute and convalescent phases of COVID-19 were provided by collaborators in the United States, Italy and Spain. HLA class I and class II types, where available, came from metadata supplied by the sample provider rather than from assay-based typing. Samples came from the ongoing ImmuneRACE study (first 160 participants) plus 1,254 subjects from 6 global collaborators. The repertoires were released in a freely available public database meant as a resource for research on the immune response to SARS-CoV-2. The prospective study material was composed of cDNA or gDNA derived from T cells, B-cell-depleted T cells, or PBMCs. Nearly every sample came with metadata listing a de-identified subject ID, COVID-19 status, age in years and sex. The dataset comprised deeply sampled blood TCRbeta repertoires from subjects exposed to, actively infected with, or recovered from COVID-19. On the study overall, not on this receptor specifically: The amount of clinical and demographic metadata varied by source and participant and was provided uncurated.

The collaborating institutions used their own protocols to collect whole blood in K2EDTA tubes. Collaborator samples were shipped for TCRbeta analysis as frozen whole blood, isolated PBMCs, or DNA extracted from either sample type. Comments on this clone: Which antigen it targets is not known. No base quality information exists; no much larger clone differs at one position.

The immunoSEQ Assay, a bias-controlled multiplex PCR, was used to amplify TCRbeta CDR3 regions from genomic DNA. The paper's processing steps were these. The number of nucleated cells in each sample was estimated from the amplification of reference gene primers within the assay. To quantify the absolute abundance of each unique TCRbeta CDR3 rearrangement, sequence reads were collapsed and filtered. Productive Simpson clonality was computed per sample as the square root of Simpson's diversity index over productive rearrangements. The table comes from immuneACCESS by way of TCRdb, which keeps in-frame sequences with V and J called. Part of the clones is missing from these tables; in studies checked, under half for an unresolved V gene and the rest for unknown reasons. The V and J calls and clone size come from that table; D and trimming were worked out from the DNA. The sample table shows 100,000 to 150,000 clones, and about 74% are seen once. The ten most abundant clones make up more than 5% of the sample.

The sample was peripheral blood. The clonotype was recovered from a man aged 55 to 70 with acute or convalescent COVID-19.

The nucleotide sequence reads TGCGCCAGCAGCGTGATGACTAGCGGCACAGATACGCAGTATTTT. Its product reads: CASSVMTSGTDTQYF. The sequence joins TRBV5-1 to TRBJ2-3; 8 nucleotides in the junction match TRBD2. Germline trimming: 4 bases from V, 1 base from J; junction bases outside gene matches: 5. The germline V gene provides CDR1 SGHRS and CDR2 YFSETQ. Including the terminal cysteine and phenylalanine, the CDR3 comprises 15 residues. Only the CDR3 DNA stays, 45 bases, in frame from base 1.